Sequencing of this T cell receptor (beta chain) was carried out in a study of CD8+ T cells in alopecia areata. Study results and limitations: Higher clonality was seen in lesional scalp than in normal scalp, especially in alopecia totalis/universalis. Possibly as an HLA-related effect, TCR sharing across patients appeared less clear than in mice. Sequencing of scalp samples also captures resident alphabeta T cells of normal skin.

Comments on this clone: The antigen is unknown.

cDNA serving as the sequencing template came from extracted, reverse transcribed RNA. Some clones are missing from TCRdb's copy, which holds only in-frame ones; the method was immunoSEQ multiplex PCR. The data show about 250,000 clones, with around two thirds seen just once and under 1.5% held by the top ten. Deletions cut 5 bases from V and 4 bases from J, with 3 bases between. Germline CDR1 is DFQATT and CDR2 is SNEGSKA (reference sequence). The CDR3 has 9 residues. The source material was CD4+ T cells sorted from blood, sampled at week 0. The TCR was taken from a human donor with alopecia areata. The chain combines TRBV20-1 with TRBJ2-7; D remains ambiguous. CDR3 sequence: CSAPYEQYF. The CDR3 DNA reads as TGCAGTGCTCCTTACGAGCAGTACTTC.